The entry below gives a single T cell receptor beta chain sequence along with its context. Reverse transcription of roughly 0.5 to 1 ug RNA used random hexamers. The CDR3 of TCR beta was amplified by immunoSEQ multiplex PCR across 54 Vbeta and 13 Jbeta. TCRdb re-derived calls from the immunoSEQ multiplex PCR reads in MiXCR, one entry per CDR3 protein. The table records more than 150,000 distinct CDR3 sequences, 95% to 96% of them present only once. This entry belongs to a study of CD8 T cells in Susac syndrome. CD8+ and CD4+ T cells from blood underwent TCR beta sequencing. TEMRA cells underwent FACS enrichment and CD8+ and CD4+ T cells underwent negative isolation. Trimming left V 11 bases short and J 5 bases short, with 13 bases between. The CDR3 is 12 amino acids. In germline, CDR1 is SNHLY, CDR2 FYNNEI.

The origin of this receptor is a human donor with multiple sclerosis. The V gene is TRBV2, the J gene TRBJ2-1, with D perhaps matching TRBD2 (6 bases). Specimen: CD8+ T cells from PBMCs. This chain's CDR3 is CARSPGDNEQFF. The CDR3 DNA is TGTGCCCGCTCGCCGGGGGACAATGAGCAGTTCTTC.